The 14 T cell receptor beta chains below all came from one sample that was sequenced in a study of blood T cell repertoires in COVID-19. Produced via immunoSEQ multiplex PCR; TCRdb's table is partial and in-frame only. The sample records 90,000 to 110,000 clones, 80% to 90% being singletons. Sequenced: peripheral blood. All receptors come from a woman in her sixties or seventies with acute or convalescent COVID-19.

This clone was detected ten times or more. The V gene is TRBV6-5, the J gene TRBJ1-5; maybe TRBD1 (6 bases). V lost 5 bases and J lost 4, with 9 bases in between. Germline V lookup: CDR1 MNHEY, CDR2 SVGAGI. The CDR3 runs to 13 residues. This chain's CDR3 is CASSRGGNQPQHF. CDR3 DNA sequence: TGTGCCAGCAGTAGGGGGGGGAATCAGCCCCAGCATTTT.

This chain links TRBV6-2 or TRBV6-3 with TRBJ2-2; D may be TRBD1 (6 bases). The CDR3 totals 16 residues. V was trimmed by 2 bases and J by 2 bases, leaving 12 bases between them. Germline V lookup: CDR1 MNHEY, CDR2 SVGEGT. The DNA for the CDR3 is TGTGCCAGCAGTTACATACCGGGACAAAACACCGGGGAGCTGTTTTTT. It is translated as CASSYIPGQNTGELFF.

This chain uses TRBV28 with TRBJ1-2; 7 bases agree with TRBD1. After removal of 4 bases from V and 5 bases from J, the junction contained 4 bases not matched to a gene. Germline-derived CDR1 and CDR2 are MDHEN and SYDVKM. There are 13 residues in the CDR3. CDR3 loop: CASSSTGKYGYTF. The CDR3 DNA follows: TGTGCCAGCAGTTCGACAGGGAAGTATGGCTACACCTTC.

In DNA form, the CDR3 reads TGTGCCATCGGGACTAGCGGGGGGACCTACAATGAGCAGTTCTTC. Its protein product is CAIGTSGGTYNEQFF. The chain couples TRBV10-3 to TRBJ2-1; 15 nucleotides line up with TRBD2. V was clipped by 8 bases and J by 2 bases; unmatched bases: 1. This CDR3 contains 15 residues. The germline CDR1 and CDR2 sequences are ENHRY and SYGVKD.

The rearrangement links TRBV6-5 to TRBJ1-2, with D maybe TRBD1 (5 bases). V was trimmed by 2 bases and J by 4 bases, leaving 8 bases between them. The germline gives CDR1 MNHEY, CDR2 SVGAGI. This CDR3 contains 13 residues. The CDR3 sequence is CASSYARAYGYTF. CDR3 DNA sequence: TGTGCCAGCAGTTACGCCAGGGCCTATGGCTACACCTTC.

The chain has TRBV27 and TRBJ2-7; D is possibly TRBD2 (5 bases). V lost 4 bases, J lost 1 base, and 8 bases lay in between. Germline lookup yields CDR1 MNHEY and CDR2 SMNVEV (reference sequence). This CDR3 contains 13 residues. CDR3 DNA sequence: TGTGCCAGCAGTTATGGGAGATCCTACGAGCAGTACTTC. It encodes CASSYGRSYEQYF.

CDR3 in DNA: TGCGCCAGCAGTCGGAGCGGGATCGCTGATACGCAGTATTTT. Translating gives CASSRSGIADTQYF. The chain combines TRBV4-1 with TRBJ2-3, with 7 bases aligning to TRBD2. The ends lost 6 bases at V and 6 bases at J; junction bases unmatched: 9. In germline, CDR1 is MGHRA, CDR2 YSYEKL. This CDR3 comprises 14 residues.

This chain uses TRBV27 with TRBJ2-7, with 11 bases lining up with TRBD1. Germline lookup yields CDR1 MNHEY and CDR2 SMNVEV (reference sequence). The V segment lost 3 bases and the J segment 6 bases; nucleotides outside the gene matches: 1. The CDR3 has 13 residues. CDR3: CASSFGTGGEQYF. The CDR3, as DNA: TGTGCCAGCAGTTTCGGGACAGGGGGCGAGCAGTACTTC.

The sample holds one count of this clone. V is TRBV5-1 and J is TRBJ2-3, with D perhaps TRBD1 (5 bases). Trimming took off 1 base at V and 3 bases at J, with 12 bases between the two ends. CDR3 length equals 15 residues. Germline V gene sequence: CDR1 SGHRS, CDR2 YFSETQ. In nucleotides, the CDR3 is TGCGCCAGCAGCTTGTGGCAGGGAAGGACAGATACGCAGTATTTT. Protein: CASSLWQGRTDTQYF.

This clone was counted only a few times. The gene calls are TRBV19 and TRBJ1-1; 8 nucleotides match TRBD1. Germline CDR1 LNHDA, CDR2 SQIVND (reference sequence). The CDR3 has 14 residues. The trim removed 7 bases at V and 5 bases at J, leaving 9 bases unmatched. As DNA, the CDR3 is TGTGCCAGTAACCCCACAGGGGGAGGGACTGAAGCTTTCTTT. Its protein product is CASNPTGGGTEAFF.

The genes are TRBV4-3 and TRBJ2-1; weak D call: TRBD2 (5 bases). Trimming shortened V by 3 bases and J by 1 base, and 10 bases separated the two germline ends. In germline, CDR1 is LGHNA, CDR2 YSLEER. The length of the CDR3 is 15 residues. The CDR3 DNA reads TGCGCCAGCAGCCACCGGGAAGGATCCTACAATGAGCAGTTCTTC. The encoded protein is CASSHREGSYNEQFF.

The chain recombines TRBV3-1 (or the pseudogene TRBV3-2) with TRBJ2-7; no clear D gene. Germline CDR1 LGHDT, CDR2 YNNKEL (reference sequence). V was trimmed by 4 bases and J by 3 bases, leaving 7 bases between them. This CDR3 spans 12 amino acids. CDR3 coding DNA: TGTGCCAGCAGCCCCACTGGCTACGAGCAGTACTTC. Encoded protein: CASSPTGYEQYF.

CDR3 loop: CAWKGGTLNTGELFF. The CDR3 DNA is TGTGCCTGGAAGGGTGGGACTCTAAACACCGGGGAGCTGTTTTTT. This rearrangement joins TRBV30 to TRBJ2-2, with TRBD2 as a possible D gene (6 bases). CDR1 and CDR2 (germline): GTSNPN, SVGIG (reference sequence). The CDR3 length is 15 residues. Trimming took off 4 bases at V and 2 bases at J, with 14 bases between the two ends.

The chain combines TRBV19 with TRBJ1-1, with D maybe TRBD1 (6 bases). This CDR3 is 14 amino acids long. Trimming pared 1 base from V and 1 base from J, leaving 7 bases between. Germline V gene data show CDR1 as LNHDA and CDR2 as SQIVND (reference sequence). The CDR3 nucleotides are TGTGCCAGTAGTATAGGGACAGAGAACACTGAAGCTTTCTTT. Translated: CASSIGTENTEAFF.